These 18 T cell receptor beta chains came from one sample sequenced in a study of blood T cells in healthy people across ages. For the second PCR, which ran for about 6 to 11 cycles, a sample-barcoded 5' primer and a J-beta primer mix were used. MiXCR, applied by TCRdb to the 5' RACE reads, yields one record per CDR3 protein. The sample lists over 1,500,000 distinct CDR3 sequences; 40% to 55% were seen once. The sample was blood. Receptors were obtained from a woman between 40 and 55 years old in good health.

The CDR3 nucleotides read TGTGCCAGCAGTTTAATGAGACAGGGGTTACGGGCCTACGAGCAGTACTTC. Protein product: CASSLMRQGLRAYEQYF. V is TRBV12-3 or TRBV12-4 and J is TRBJ2-7; 8 positions agree with TRBD1. The CDR3 sequence is 17 residues long. V shed 2 bases and J 2 bases; nucleotides not matched to a gene: 11.

The chain carries TRBV20-1 and TRBJ1-4, with D maybe TRBD1 (5 bases). The CDR3 spans 18 residues. V was trimmed by 3 bases and J by 1 base, leaving 21 bases between them. Germline lookup yields CDR1 DFQATT and CDR2 SNEGSKA (reference sequence). The CDR3: CSASSPRGITLTNEKLFF. The CDR3 DNA reads as TGCAGTGCTAGTTCCCCCCGGGGCATCACGTTAACTAATGAAAAACTGTTTTTT.

This clonotype was counted at least ten times. CDR3 sequence: CASSRLGEQYF. As DNA, the CDR3 is TGTGCCAGCTCGAGGCTGGGGGAGCAGTACTTC. This sequence joins TRBV3-1 and TRBJ2-7; D gene unclear. The V gene's germline CDR1 is LGHDT and CDR2 YNNKEL (reference sequence). This CDR3 comprises 11 residues. The ends were cut back, 8 bases at V and 7 bases at J, with 12 bases in the middle.

The sample holds a few counts of this clonotype. V gene TRBV20-1 combines with J gene TRBJ2-1, with D maybe TRBD1 (6 bases). Trimming cost V 0 bases and J 0 bases, with 15 bases left between them. Germline lookup yields CDR1 DFQATT and CDR2 SNEGSKA (reference sequence). The CDR3 loop spans 17 amino acids. The CDR3 spells CSARDHEGVSSYNEQFF. CDR3 DNA: TGCAGTGCTAGAGATCATGAGGGGGTAAGCTCCTACAATGAGCAGTTCTTC.

The chain carries TRBV4-1 and TRBJ1-5; no firm D call. The CDR3 consists of 14 residues. Germline lookup yields CDR1 MGHRA and CDR2 YSYEKL. Trimming removed 1 base from V and 3 bases from J, with 7 bases in between. CDR3: CASSQVGFNQPQHF. Written as DNA, the CDR3 is TGCGCCAGCAGCCAAGTGGGGTTCAATCAGCCCCAGCATTTT.

This clonotype appeared once. This chain uses TRBV28 with TRBJ2-5, with 7 positions matching TRBD1. Trimming at V came to 5 bases and at J to 3 bases, leaving 6 bases not matched to a gene. Per germline, CDR1 MDHEN and CDR2 SYDVKM. This CDR3 has 14 amino acids. The CDR3 reads CASSVGTVEETQYF. The CDR3 bases are TGTGCCAGCAGTGTGGGGACAGTTGAAGAGACCCAGTACTTC.

This chain joins TRBV4-3 and TRBJ2-1; a weak D match, TRBD2 (7 bases). Trimming shortened V by 0 bases and J by 8 bases, and 23 bases separated the two germline ends. The CDR3 loop spans 18 amino acids. Germline-derived CDR1 and CDR2 are LGHNA and YSLEER. The CDR3 loop reads CASSQEGGLLGDGDEQFF. The CDR3 DNA reads TGCGCCAGCAGCCAAGAAGGGGGACTACTGGGGGATGGTGATGAGCAGTTCTTC.

This clonotype occurred a few times. This chain links TRBV20-1 with TRBJ2-5; 7 bases agree with TRBD1. Germline values: CDR1 DFQATT, CDR2 SNEGSKA (reference sequence). With V trimmed by 0 bases and J by 0 bases, 4 bases remained unmatched. CDR3 length equals 15 residues. CDR3 DNA sequence: TGCAGTGCTAGAGATCACAGGGGCTACCAAGAGACCCAGTACTTC. This encodes CSARDHRGYQETQYF.

This clonotype turned up a few times. CDR3 bases: TGTGCCAGCAGCCAGTACCGGGAGGGTGGCTATGGCTACACCTTC. The encoded protein is CASSQYREGGYGYTF. The V call is TRBV16, the J call TRBJ1-2, with unresolved D. The ends were cut back, 3 bases at V and 4 bases at J, with 15 bases in the middle. CDR3 length: 15 amino acids. The germline gives CDR1 KGHSY, CDR2 FQNENV. Looking up the rest from reference TRBV16 and TRBJ1-2 gives the full variable domain: GEEVAQTPKHLVRGEGQKAKLYCAPIKGHSYVFWYQQVLKNEFKFLISFQNENVFDETGMPKERFSAKCLPNSPCSLEIQATKLEDSAVYFCASSQYREGGYGYTFGSGTRLTVV.

This clonotype has only a few counts. The V and J genes are TRBV10-3 and TRBJ1-2; 8 positions agree with TRBD1. With V trimmed by 10 bases and J by 5 bases, 12 bases remained unmatched. In germline, CDR1 is ENHRY, CDR2 SYGVKD. The CDR3 is 14 amino acids. The DNA of the CDR3 is TGTGCCACCGGATCGGGACAGGACCCTTATGGCTACACCTTC. Its translation is CATGSGQDPYGYTF.

The rearrangement links TRBV4-3 to TRBJ1-5; tentative D call: TRBD1 (5 bases). The V gene lost 1 base and the J gene lost 2 bases, with 18 bases spanning the gap. In germline, CDR1 is LGHNA, CDR2 YSLEER. The CDR3 contains 18 residues. The CDR3 is CASSQVHMAGFGNQPQHF. The CDR3 bases are TGCGCCAGCAGCCAAGTCCATATGGCAGGGTTTGGCAATCAGCCCCAGCATTTT.

This clonotype was seen more than once but under ten times. This sequence joins TRBV7-9 and TRBJ2-7; TRBD1 might be the D (5 bases). CDR3 length: 14 residues. Trimming stripped 0 bases from V and 2 bases from J, with 8 bases between. Germline V gives CDR1 SEHNR, CDR2 FQNEAQ (reference sequence). CDR3 in DNA: TGTGCCAGCAGCTTAGCGGACAACCCCTACGAGCAGTACTTC. Translating it yields CASSLADNPYEQYF.

The CDR3 here is CSATRTGGPYGYTF. In nucleotides, the CDR3 is TGCAGTGCCACCCGGACAGGGGGCCCCTATGGCTACACCTTC. The chain has TRBV20-1 and TRBJ1-2; 11 bases map to TRBD1. The CDR3 covers 14 residues. The V gene's germline CDR1 is DFQATT and CDR2 SNEGSKA (reference sequence). J gave up 4 bases and V 6 bases, and 7 bases lay outside the gene matches.

This clonotype was recorded a few times. The chain recombines TRBV5-5 with TRBJ2-5; D unclear. V lost 0 bases and J 7 bases, leaving 13 bases between the germline ends. This CDR3 spans 14 amino acids. The germline gives CDR1 SGHKS, CDR2 YYEKEE (reference sequence). The CDR3 spells CASSLGPPIGTQYF. The CDR3 DNA reads TGTGCCAGCAGCTTGGGCCCTCCGATTGGGACCCAGTACTTC.

The sample holds a few counts of this clonotype. The rearrangement joins TRBV7-6 to TRBJ2-3; 8 bases are a match to TRBD2. Germline lookup yields CDR1 SGHVS and CDR2 FNYEAQ. V lost 4 bases, J lost 4 bases, and 10 bases stayed unmatched. The CDR3 loop spans 16 amino acids. The CDR3 protein is CASSSLGRGAADTQYF. CDR3 in DNA: TGTGCCAGCAGCTCCTTGGGGCGGGGGGCCGCAGATACGCAGTATTTT.

The table lists this clonotype with a few counts. This chain connects TRBV7-2 to TRBJ2-3, with 11 bases aligning to TRBD2. The CDR3 runs 15 residues. From germline, CDR1 is SGHTA and CDR2 FQGNSA. V trimming: 6 bases; J trimming: 2 bases; junction bases outside the gene matches: 4. CDR3 residues: CASRTSGVNTDTQYF. CDR3 DNA sequence: TGTGCCAGCAGGACTAGCGGGGTTAACACAGATACGCAGTATTTT.

The chain has TRBV6-5 and TRBJ2-1; D unresolved. Trimming shortened V by 6 bases and J by 2 bases, and 17 bases separated the two germline ends. Germline V gives CDR1 MNHEY, CDR2 SVGAGI. The CDR3 loop spans 16 amino acids. The CDR3 protein is CASSLYPIGPYNEQFF. In DNA form, the CDR3 reads TGTGCCAGCAGCCTGTACCCCATAGGACCCTACAATGAGCAGTTCTTC.

This rearrangement joins TRBV7-9 to TRBJ2-5, with TRBD2 identical over 8 bases. V lost 5 bases and J lost 0; bases outside the gene matches: 5. The length of the CDR3 is 15 residues. Germline V gives CDR1 SEHNR, CDR2 FQNEAQ (reference sequence). The CDR3 reads CASSPRAGDQETQYF. Written as DNA, the CDR3 is TGTGCCAGCAGCCCGCGAGCGGGGGACCAAGAGACCCAGTACTTC.